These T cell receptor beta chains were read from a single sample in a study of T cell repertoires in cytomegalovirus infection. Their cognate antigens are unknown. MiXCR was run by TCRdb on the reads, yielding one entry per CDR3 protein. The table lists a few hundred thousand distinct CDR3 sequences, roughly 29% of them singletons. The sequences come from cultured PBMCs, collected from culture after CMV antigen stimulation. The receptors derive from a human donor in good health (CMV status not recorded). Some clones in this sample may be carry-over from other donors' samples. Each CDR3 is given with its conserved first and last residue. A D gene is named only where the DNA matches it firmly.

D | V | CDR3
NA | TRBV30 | CACEGGGTDTEAFF
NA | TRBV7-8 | CASSLEAPLAGELFF
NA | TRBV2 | CASSVDLGTYGYTF
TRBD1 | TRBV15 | CATSTRQGNTEAFF
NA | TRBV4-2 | CASSQTTRNNSPLHF
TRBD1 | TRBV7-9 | CASSLDGDRVYGYTF
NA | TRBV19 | CASSIAGLGLTRYEQYF
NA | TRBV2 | CASRTGTYSYEQYF
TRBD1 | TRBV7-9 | CASTKGALTDTQYF
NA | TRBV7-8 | CASSLGATGARLFTGELFF